This T cell receptor (beta chain) was recovered during a study of blood T cell repertoires in COVID-19. Repertoires were generated with immunoSEQ multiplex PCR, while TCRdb's copy carries only in-frame clones and drops some. The sample carries under 300,000 clones, about 85% recorded once. Regarding this clone: Other nucleotide sequences from this sample produce the same CDR3.

The sample taken for sequencing was peripheral blood. The clonotype was recovered from a man aged 25 to 40 who had recovered from COVID-19.

The CDR3 protein is CASSVGGGDYGYTF. The CDR3 DNA is TGTGCCAGCAGCGTCGGGGGGGGAGACTATGGCTACACCTTC. This chain uses TRBV9 with TRBJ1-2; the D gene is possibly TRBD1 (5 bases). The V end lost 2 bases, the J end lost 3 bases, and 11 bases lay between the germline ends. Germline V CDR1 and CDR2: SGDLS, YYNGEE. This CDR3 has 14 amino acids.